This paragraph reports one TCR beta chain. Its antigen is undetermined. The data were taken from a study of cytomegalovirus exposure and HLA in healthy donors. Points from the study as a whole: For most TCR beta V segments, an earlier analysis put the productive rate at about 87% or about 30% of the time. Presence/absence analysis assumed near-uniform sequencing depth across donors.

Use of 60 Vbeta and 13 Jbeta primers characterized the PCR. Assay: immunoSEQ multiplex PCR; the TCRdb copy retains only in-frame clones and omits some. Of approximately 140,000 clones in the sample, more than 75% are singletons; the top ten hold roughly 5.6%. The TCR sequence derives from a middle-aged woman in good health and CMV-seropositive. Sequenced sample: PBMCs.

CDR3 bases: TGTGCCAGCAGCAAAGCGCTAGGGACTAGCGGGAGGGCCCCCTCCTACGAGCAGTACTTC. Translating it yields CASSKALGTSGRAPSYEQYF. The rearrangement links TRBV21-1 to TRBJ2-7; the D segment call TRBD2 is taken from the table without a DNA check. TRBV21-1 is listed as a pseudogene. This CDR3 is 20 amino acids long.